This entry lists 23 T cell receptor beta chains sequenced from one sample in a study of T cells after yellow fever vaccination. TCRdb recomputed calls from the 5' RACE reads with MiXCR, one row per CDR3 protein. The sample yields hundreds of thousands of distinct CDR3 sequences, roughly 9.4% seen once. The specimen comprised PBMCs, sampled on the day of the first yellow fever vaccination. The receptors were gathered from a man aged 18 to 29 who received the YFV17D yellow fever vaccine.

This clonotype was counted only a few times. V gene TRBV20-1 combines with J gene TRBJ2-7, with unresolved D. V was clipped by 5 bases and J by 2 bases, with 7 bases between them. The germline gives CDR1 DFQATT, CDR2 SNEGSKA (reference sequence). CDR3 length: 11 residues. The CDR3 coding sequence is TGCAGTGCTGCCGGAGCCTACGAGCAGTACTTC. The encoded protein is CSAAGAYEQYF.

In DNA, the CDR3 is TGTGCCAGCAGTAAGGAAAGGGGCACTGAAGCTTTCTTT. Its translation is CASSKERGTEAFF. This chain connects TRBV6-6 to TRBJ1-1, with D perhaps TRBD1 (5 bases). The CDR3 is 13 residues long. The V gene's germline CDR1 is MNHNY and CDR2 SVGAGI (reference sequence). Trimming pared 5 bases from V and 4 bases from J, leaving 11 bases between.

The CDR3 reads CASSLTSGRYTGELFF. DNA for the CDR3: TGCGCCAGCAGCTTAACTAGCGGGAGATACACCGGGGAGCTGTTTTTT. The V and J genes are TRBV5-1 and TRBJ2-2, with 11 bases that match TRBD2. The CDR3 extends over 16 amino acids. Germline V CDR1 and CDR2: SGHRS, YFSETQ. Unmatched junction bases numbered 3, after V lost 2 bases and J lost 3 bases.

This clonotype was observed a handful of times. V and J are TRBV30 and TRBJ1-2; the D gene is possibly TRBD1 (5 bases). CDR1 is GTSNPN, CDR2 SVGIG, per germline (reference sequence). V dropped 2 bases and J dropped 4 bases, with 17 bases sitting between them. The CDR3 totals 15 residues. The CDR3 sequence is CAWSPLGQLIYGYTF. CDR3 DNA: TGTGCCTGGAGTCCGCTGGGGCAGCTGATCTATGGCTACACCTTC.

The sample holds a few counts of this clonotype. The V and J genes are TRBV28 and TRBJ1-2, with D possibly matching TRBD1 (6 bases). V lost 1 base and J 6 bases, leaving 15 bases between the germline ends. The germline gives CDR1 MDHEN, CDR2 SYDVKM. The CDR3 is made up of 15 amino acids. The DNA of the CDR3 is TGTGCCAGCAGTTTATCACAGTTTTGGGGGCATGGCTACACCTTC. Amino acids: CASSLSQFWGHGYTF.

The CDR3 sequence is CASARQGVYNEQFF. DNA for the CDR3: TGTGCCAGCGCCCGGCAGGGGGTCTACAATGAGCAGTTCTTC. V and J are TRBV6-1 and TRBJ2-1; 7 bases fit TRBD1. The CDR3 runs 14 residues. The V gene end was trimmed by 8 bases and the J gene end by 3 bases; junction bases not matched to a gene: 7. Germline CDR1 reads MNHNS; CDR2 reads SASEGT.

This clonotype was counted only a few times. The CDR3 loop is CASSFGDRGFYGYTF. The CDR3 bases are TGTGCCAGCAGCTTCGGGGACAGGGGGTTCTATGGCTACACCTTC. The chain recombines TRBV5-5 with TRBJ1-2, with 11 positions matching TRBD1. The CDR3 totals 15 residues. J was trimmed by 4 bases and V by 2 bases; bases with no gene match: 4. The germline CDR1 and CDR2 sequences are SGHKS and YYEKEE (reference sequence).

The chain recombines TRBV29-1 with TRBJ2-5; perhaps TRBD2 as D (5 bases). Trimming stripped 4 bases from V and 5 bases from J, with 11 bases between. CDR1 is SQVTM and CDR2 is ANQGSEA in the germline V gene. The CDR3 extends over 12 amino acids. The CDR3 DNA follows: TGCAGCGTTGGACTACCATTCGAGACCCAGTACTTC. As protein: CSVGLPFETQYF.

The V and J genes are TRBV4-1 and TRBJ2-7, with D unresolved. CDR3 length: 14 residues. V was trimmed by 1 base and J by 2 bases, leaving 9 bases between them. Germline V lookup: CDR1 MGHRA, CDR2 YSYEKL. The CDR3, as DNA: TGCGCCAGCAGCCAAGCCTCCTGGGCCTACGAGCAGTACTTC. This translates into CASSQASWAYEQYF.

The sample holds many counts of this clonotype. The gene calls are TRBV20-1 and TRBJ1-5, with D hard to call. The length of the CDR3 is 13 residues. Trimming removed 1 base from V and 1 base from J, with 5 bases in between. Germline V gives CDR1 DFQATT, CDR2 SNEGSKA (reference sequence). CDR3 amino acids: CSARVGSNQPQHF. DNA for the CDR3: TGCAGTGCTAGAGTAGGCAGCAATCAGCCCCAGCATTTT.

This clonotype was recorded at least ten times. This chain uses TRBV4-1 with TRBJ2-5; TRBD2 aligns across 8 bases. Losses at the gene ends were 0 bases for V and 1 base for J; bases not matched to a gene: 7. Germline CDR1 MGHRA, CDR2 YSYEKL. This CDR3 contains 17 residues. The CDR3 nucleotides read TGCGCCAGCAGCCAAGAGTGGCGGGGGGCCCTCCAAGAGACCCAGTACTTC. It codes for CASSQEWRGALQETQYF.

This clonotype was found a few times. The rearrangement joins TRBV15 to TRBJ1-4, with a possible D match to TRBD1 (6 bases). In germline, CDR1 is LNHNV, CDR2 YYDKDF (reference sequence). The V gene lost 5 bases and the J gene lost 8 bases, with 12 bases spanning the gap. This CDR3 region has 13 residues. The CDR3: CATSQPGAEKLFF. CDR3 sequence (DNA): TGTGCCACCAGCCAGCCGGGGGCGGAAAAACTGTTTTTT.

This clonotype was seen repeatedly, ten times or more. This chain joins TRBV18 and TRBJ2-5; unclear D gene. This CDR3 comprises 13 residues. V was cut by 3 bases and J by 9 bases, with 14 bases left in between. Germline loops: CDR1 KGHSH, CDR2 LQKENI. The CDR3 DNA follows: TGTGCCAGCTCACCGGATTTCGAAAGGGCCCAGTACTTC. Encoded protein: CASSPDFERAQYF.

The chain employs TRBV20-1 and TRBJ2-3; no definite D call. Per germline, CDR1 DFQATT and CDR2 SNEGSKA (reference sequence). The CDR3 has 13 residues. The V and J ends lost 3 bases and 2 bases respectively, with 9 bases between them. CDR3 in DNA: TGCAGTGCTAGCTTCTGGGACACAGATACGCAGTATTTT. This gives the protein CSASFWDTDTQYF.

This clonotype turned up a few times. The V and J genes are TRBV5-4 and TRBJ1-2; unclear D gene. Germline loops: CDR1 SGHNT, CDR2 YYREEE (reference sequence). V dropped 4 bases and J dropped 0 bases, with 7 bases sitting between them. CDR3 length: 13 residues. CDR3 region: CASSREANYGYTF. CDR3 bases: TGTGCCAGCAGCAGGGAAGCTAACTATGGCTACACCTTC.

This clonotype appeared a few times. This sequence joins TRBV20-1 and TRBJ2-5, with 9 bases lining up with TRBD2. With 6 bases clipped from V and 5 bases from J, the junction kept 7 bases outside the gene matches. The CDR3 extends over 13 amino acids. In germline, CDR1 is DFQATT, CDR2 SNEGSKA (reference sequence). CDR3 nucleotide sequence: TGCAGTGCAGCGGGGGGCTTTACGGAGACCCAGTACTTC. Translating gives CSAAGGFTETQYF.

This clonotype was detected only a few times. The gene calls are TRBV20-1 and TRBJ1-2; D may be TRBD1 (6 bases). CDR3 length: 13 amino acids. Trimming removed 3 bases at V and 5 bases at J, with 13 bases between. Germline-derived CDR1 and CDR2 are DFQATT and SNEGSKA (reference sequence). This CDR3 reads CSASLPGAYGYTF. CDR3 DNA sequence: TGCAGTGCTAGCCTCCCGGGGGCATATGGCTACACCTTC.

This clonotype came up a few times. The V call is TRBV5-1, the J call TRBJ1-2; TRBD1 aligns across 9 bases. CDR3 length: 14 residues. Germline V gene sequence: CDR1 SGHRS, CDR2 YFSETQ. Germline trimming cut 4 bases from V and 1 base from J; bases unmatched to any gene: 2. This CDR3 reads CASSQTGGNYGYTF. The CDR3 bases are TGCGCCAGCAGCCAGACAGGGGGTAACTATGGCTACACCTTC.

The chain carries TRBV6-5 and TRBJ2-2; D ambiguous. Trimming cost V 6 bases and J 7 bases, with 9 bases left between them. From germline, CDR1 is MNHEY and CDR2 SVGAGI. The CDR3 length is 12 residues. The CDR3: CASSRLRGELFF. The CDR3 DNA reads as TGTGCCAGCAGCCGACTCCGCGGGGAGCTGTTTTTT.

This rearrangement joins TRBV7-2 to TRBJ2-2; no firm D call. The CDR3 contains 15 residues. Trimming removed 1 base at V and 1 base at J, with 7 bases between. The V gene's germline CDR1 is SGHTA and CDR2 FQGNSA. The CDR3 sequence is CASSLGPMNTGELFF. CDR3 sequence (DNA): TGTGCCAGCAGCTTAGGGCCGATGAACACCGGGGAGCTGTTTTTT. Full variable domain (missing parts from reference TRBV7-2 and TRBJ2-2): GAGVSQSPSNKVTEKGKDVELRCDPISGHTALYWYRQSLGQGLEFLIYFQGNSAPDKSGLPSDRFSAERTGGSVSTLTIQRTQQEDSAVYLCASSLGPMNTGELFFGEGSRLTVL.

Ten or more counts support this clonotype. The chain carries TRBV12-3 or TRBV12-4 and TRBJ2-2; maybe TRBD2 (6 bases). The CDR3 loop spans 14 amino acids. V dropped 5 bases and J dropped 8 bases, with 15 bases sitting between them. CDR3 nucleotides: TGTGCCAGCAGTCCCTCGACGGGGAGGGGGGAGCTGTTTTTT. As protein: CASSPSTGRGELFF.

Points on this clonotype: The junction departs from the called germline gene at one end, perhaps through a read error. The chain recombines TRBV5-1 with TRBJ2-5; 7 bases line up with TRBD2. CDR1 is SGHRS, CDR2 YFSETQ, per germline. This CDR3 has 14 residues. CDR3 nucleotides: TGCGCCAGCAGCCCGGGGGGAACGGAAGAGACCCAGAACTTC. This gives the protein CASSPGGTEETQNF.

The chain uses TRBV9 and TRBJ2-2, with D perhaps TRBD2 (5 bases). The CDR3 runs 15 residues. The germline V gene encodes CDR1 SGDLS and CDR2 YYNGEE. V shed 0 bases and J shed 2 bases, with 8 bases lying between them. In DNA, the CDR3 is TGTGCCAGCAGCGTAGCCGGGATAAACACCGGGGAGCTGTTTTTT. It encodes CASSVAGINTGELFF.